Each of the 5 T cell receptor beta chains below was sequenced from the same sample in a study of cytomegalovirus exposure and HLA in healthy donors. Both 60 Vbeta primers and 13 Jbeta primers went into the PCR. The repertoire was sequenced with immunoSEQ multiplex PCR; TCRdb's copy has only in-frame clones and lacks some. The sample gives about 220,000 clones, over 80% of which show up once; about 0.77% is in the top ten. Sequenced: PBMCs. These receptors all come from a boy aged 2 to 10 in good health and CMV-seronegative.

In DNA form, the CDR3 reads TGTGCCAGCAGCCACGAGGGTAATCAGTTTTTT. Encoded protein: CASSHEGNQFF. This sequence joins TRBV4-2 and TRBJ1-4; no clear D gene. Germline lookup yields CDR1 LGHNA and CDR2 YNFKEQ. The CDR3 length is 11 residues. V was pared by 3 bases and J by 16 bases, with 12 bases between.

The DNA for the CDR3 is TGTGCCAGCAGCGTGGGTAGCGGGAGGTCGAACACCGGGGAGCTGTTTTTT. Translating gives CASSVGSGRSNTGELFF. V gene TRBV9 combines with J gene TRBJ2-2; TRBD2 agrees at 10 bases. The CDR3 covers 17 residues. Looked up from germline, CDR1 is SGDLS and CDR2 is YYNGEE. V lost 2 bases and J lost 0; bases outside the gene matches: 4.

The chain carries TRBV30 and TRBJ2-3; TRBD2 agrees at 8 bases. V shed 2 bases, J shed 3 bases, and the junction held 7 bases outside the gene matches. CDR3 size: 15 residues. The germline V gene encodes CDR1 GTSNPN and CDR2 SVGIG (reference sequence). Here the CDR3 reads CAWSMSGGWTDTQYF. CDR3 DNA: TGTGCCTGGAGTATGAGCGGGGGATGGACAGATACGCAGTATTTT.

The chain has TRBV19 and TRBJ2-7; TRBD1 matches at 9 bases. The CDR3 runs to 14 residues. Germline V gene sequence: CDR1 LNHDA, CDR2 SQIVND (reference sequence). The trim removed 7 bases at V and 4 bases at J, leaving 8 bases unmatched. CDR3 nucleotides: TGTGCCAGTAAACCCGGGACAGGGTTGTACGAGCAGTACTTC. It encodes CASKPGTGLYEQYF. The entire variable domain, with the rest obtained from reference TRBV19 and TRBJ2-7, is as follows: DGGITQSPKYLFRKEGQNVTLSCEQNLNHDAMYWYRQDPGQGLRLIYYSQIVNDFQKGDIAEGYSVSREKKESFPLTVTSAQKNPTAFYLCASKPGTGLYEQYFGPGTRLTVT.

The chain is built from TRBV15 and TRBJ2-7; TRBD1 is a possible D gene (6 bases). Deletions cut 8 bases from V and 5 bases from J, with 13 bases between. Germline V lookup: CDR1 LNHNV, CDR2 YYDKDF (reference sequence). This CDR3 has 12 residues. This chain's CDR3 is CATSRQADEQYF. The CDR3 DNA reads TGTGCCACCTCTCGACAGGCTGACGAGCAGTACTTC.